This entry lists 14 T cell receptor beta chains sequenced from one sample in a study of blood T cell repertoires in COVID-19. Generated by immunoSEQ multiplex PCR, the TCRdb table keeps only in-frame clones and is missing some. The data show fewer than 500,000 clones, with 87% seen just once and 1% to 1.5% held by the top ten. Sequenced input: PBMCs or T cells enriched from blood (not recorded which). The receptors originated from a young man who had recovered from COVID-19.

This chain links TRBV10-1 with TRBJ2-3; 8 positions agree with TRBD2. From germline, CDR1 is WNHNN and CDR2 SYGVQD (reference sequence). The CDR3 has 15 residues. J was trimmed by 4 bases and V by 0 bases; bases with no gene match: 3. The CDR3 reads CASSESGAGADTQYF. CDR3 sequence (DNA): TGCGCCAGCAGTGAGTCGGGAGCGGGGGCAGATACGCAGTATTTT.

The chain has TRBV6-5 and TRBJ2-2; 9 bases line up with TRBD1. The junction had 5 bases not matched to a gene; V was cut back by 7 bases and J by 5 bases. Germline V gene data show CDR1 as MNHEY and CDR2 as SVGAGI. This CDR3 region has 14 residues. The CDR3 here is CASNRQGGTGELFF. Here the CDR3 DNA reads TGTGCCAGCAACCGACAGGGGGGGACCGGGGAGCTGTTTTTT.

The rearrangement uses TRBV7-8 and TRBJ1-1, with 10 bases identical to TRBD1. CDR3 length: 16 amino acids. The germline V gene encodes CDR1 SGHVS and CDR2 FQNEAQ. V gave up 2 bases and J gave up 7 bases; unmatched junction bases: 10. CDR3 sequence: CASSLTGQGKRGEAFF. Written as DNA, the CDR3 is TGTGCCAGCAGCTTAACGGGACAGGGGAAGAGAGGTGAAGCTTTCTTT.

V usage is TRBV27 and J usage is TRBJ2-7; 8 nucleotides line up with TRBD1. Germline V gene data show CDR1 as MNHEY and CDR2 as SMNVEV (reference sequence). The CDR3 has 13 residues. The trim removed 2 bases at V and 13 bases at J, leaving 10 bases unmatched. The CDR3 loop reads CASSLLRRDRLYF. CDR3 sequence (DNA): TGTGCCAGCAGTTTACTCCGCCGGGACAGGCTCTACTTC.

The chain employs TRBV12-5 and TRBJ2-4; D is perhaps TRBD1 (5 bases). CDR3 length: 14 residues. The V gene's germline CDR1 is LGHNT and CDR2 FRNRAP. V was cut by 7 bases and J by 2 bases, with 12 bases left in between. This CDR3 is CASAPSGSKNIQYF. Written as DNA, the CDR3 is TGTGCTAGTGCCCCCTCAGGGTCCAAAAACATTCAGTACTTC.

V is TRBV2 and J is TRBJ2-3, with 8 positions matching TRBD2. Unmatched junction bases numbered 10, after V lost 9 bases and J lost 2 bases. Looked up from germline, CDR1 is SNHLY and CDR2 is FYNNEI. This CDR3 is 15 amino acids long. As DNA, the CDR3 is TGTGCCAGTCCGCGGGATAGCGGGGACACAGATACGCAGTATTTT. It translates to CASPRDSGDTDTQYF. Filled out from reference TRBV2 and TRBJ2-3, the complete variable domain reads EPEVTQTPSHQVTQMGQEVILRCVPISNHLYFYWYRQILGQKVEFLVSFYNNEISEKSEIFDDQFSVERPDGSNFTLKIRSTKLEDSAMYFCASPRDSGDTDTQYFGPGTRLTVL.

The V and J genes are TRBV6-2 or TRBV6-3 and TRBJ2-7; no clear D gene. Germline values: CDR1 MNHEY, CDR2 SVGEGT. V was trimmed by 1 base and J by 3 bases, leaving 4 bases between them. The CDR3 is made up of 12 amino acids. The CDR3 here is CASSYLYYEQYF. The DNA of the CDR3 is TGTGCCAGCAGTTACTTATACTACGAGCAGTACTTC.

The J gene is TRBJ2-7, the V gene TRBV19; weak D call: TRBD1 (6 bases). V was trimmed by 5 bases and J by 0 bases, leaving 11 bases between them. Germline V gene lookup returns CDR1 LNHDA and CDR2 SQIVND (reference sequence). There are 14 residues in the CDR3. The CDR3 sequence is CASSLRDTSYEQYF. The CDR3 nucleotides read TGTGCCAGTAGTTTACGGGACACCTCCTACGAGCAGTACTTC.

The chain couples TRBV6-5 to TRBJ2-2, with 7 bases lining up with TRBD1. Germline assignment: CDR1 MNHEY and CDR2 SVGAGI. The CDR3 is 15 amino acids. V lost 8 bases and J lost 2; bases outside the gene matches: 8. The CDR3 sequence is CASVKNRGNTGELFF. The CDR3 DNA sequence: TGTGCCAGCGTAAAGAACAGGGGAAACACCGGGGAGCTGTTTTTT.

The chain carries TRBV7-8 and TRBJ1-5; 8 bases are shared with TRBD1. The germline CDR1 and CDR2 sequences are SGHVS and FQNEAQ. Unmatched junction bases numbered 7, after V lost 5 bases and J lost 7 bases. The CDR3 totals 14 residues. In nucleotides, the CDR3 is TGTGCCAGCAGCCTTCAGGGGGCTAGGCAGCCCCAGCATTTT. Amino acid sequence: CASSLQGARQPQHF.

The rearrangement uses TRBV6-1 and TRBJ1-2; 7 bases match TRBD1. The CDR3 loop spans 14 amino acids. CDR1 is MNHNS, CDR2 SASEGT, per germline. Trimming removed 1 base from V and 4 bases from J; junction bases left unmatched: 3. CDR3 bases: TGTGCCAGCAGTGAAGGGACAGGCGTCTATGGCTACACCTTC. It specifies CASSEGTGVYGYTF.

The chain is built from TRBV6-6 and TRBJ1-3; D is unresolved. This CDR3 contains 16 residues. Germline CDR1 reads MNHNY; CDR2 reads SVGAGI (reference sequence). V lost 0 bases and J lost 2, with 11 bases in between. The CDR3 DNA sequence: TGTGCCAGCAGTTACTCTACAGCTGAAGCTGGAAACACCATATATTTT. Its protein is CASSYSTAEAGNTIYF.

The chain uses TRBV27 and TRBJ1-5; 8 bases map to TRBD1. The CDR3 length is 15 residues. Per the germline V gene, CDR1 is MNHEY and CDR2 is SMNVEV (reference sequence). Losses at the gene ends were 3 bases for V and 5 bases for J; bases not matched to a gene: 6. The CDR3: CASSLSTGAYQPQHF. The DNA of the CDR3 is TGTGCCAGCAGTTTGTCGACAGGGGCGTATCAGCCCCAGCATTTT.

This clone was detected a few times. The CDR3 spells CAISTGQTYQPQHF. Written as DNA, the CDR3 is TGTGCCATCAGCACTGGACAAACCTATCAGCCCCAGCATTTT. The V gene is TRBV10-3, the J gene TRBJ1-5; D is possibly TRBD1 (5 bases). Trimming cost V 6 bases and J 5 bases, with 14 bases left between them. This CDR3 comprises 14 residues. Germline V lookup: CDR1 ENHRY, CDR2 SYGVKD.